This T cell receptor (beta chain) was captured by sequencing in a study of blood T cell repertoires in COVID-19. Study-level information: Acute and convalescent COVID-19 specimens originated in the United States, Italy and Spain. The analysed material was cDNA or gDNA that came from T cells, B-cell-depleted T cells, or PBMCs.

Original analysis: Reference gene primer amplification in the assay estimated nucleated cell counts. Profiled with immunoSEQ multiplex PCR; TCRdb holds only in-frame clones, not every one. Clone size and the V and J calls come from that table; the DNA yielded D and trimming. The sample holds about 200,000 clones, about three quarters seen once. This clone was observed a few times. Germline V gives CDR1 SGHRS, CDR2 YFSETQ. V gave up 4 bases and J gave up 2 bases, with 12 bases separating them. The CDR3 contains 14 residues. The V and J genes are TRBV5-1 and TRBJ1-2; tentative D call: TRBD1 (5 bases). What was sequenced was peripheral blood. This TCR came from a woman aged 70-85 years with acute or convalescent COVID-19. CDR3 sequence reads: CASSLLTVNYGYTF. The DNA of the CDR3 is TGCGCCAGCAGCCTTTTGACAGTGAACTATGGCTACACCTTC.